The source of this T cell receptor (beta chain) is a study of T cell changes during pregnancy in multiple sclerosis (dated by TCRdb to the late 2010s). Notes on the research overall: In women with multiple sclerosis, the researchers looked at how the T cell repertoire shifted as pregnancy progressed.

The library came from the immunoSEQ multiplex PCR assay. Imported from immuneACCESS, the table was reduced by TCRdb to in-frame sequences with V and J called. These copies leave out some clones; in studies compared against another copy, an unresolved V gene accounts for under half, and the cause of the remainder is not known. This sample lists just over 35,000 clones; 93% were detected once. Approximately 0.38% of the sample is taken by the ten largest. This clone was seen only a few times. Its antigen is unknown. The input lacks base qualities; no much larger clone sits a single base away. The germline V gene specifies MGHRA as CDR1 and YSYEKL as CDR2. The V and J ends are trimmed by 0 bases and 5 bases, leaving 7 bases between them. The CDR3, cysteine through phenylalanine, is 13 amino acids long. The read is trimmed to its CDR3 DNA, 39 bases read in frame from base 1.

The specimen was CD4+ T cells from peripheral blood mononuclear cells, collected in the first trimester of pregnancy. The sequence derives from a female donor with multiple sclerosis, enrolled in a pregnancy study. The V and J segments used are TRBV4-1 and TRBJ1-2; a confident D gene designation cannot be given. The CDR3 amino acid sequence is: CASSQESRYGYTF. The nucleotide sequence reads TGCGCCAGCAGCCAAGAAAGTAGATATGGCTACACCTTC.